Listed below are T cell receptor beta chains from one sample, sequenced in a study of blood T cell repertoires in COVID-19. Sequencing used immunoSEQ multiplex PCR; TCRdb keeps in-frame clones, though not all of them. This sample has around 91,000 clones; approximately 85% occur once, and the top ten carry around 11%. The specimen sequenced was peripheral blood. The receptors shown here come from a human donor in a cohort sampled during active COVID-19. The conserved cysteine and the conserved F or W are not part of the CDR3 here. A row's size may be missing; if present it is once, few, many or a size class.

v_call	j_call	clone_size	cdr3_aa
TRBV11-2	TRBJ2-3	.	ASSLEVGLAGADTQY
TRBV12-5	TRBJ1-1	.	ASGFREGTEAF
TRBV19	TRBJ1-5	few	ASSGRQGVGSNQPQH
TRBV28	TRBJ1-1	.	ASSLQGAGVEAF
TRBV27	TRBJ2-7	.	ASSSRAARYSYEQY
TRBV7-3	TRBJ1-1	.	ASSSPGGYTEAF
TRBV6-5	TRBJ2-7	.	ASSYGLAGAYEQY
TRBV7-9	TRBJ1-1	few	ASSLAGGLPKAF
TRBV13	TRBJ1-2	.	ASSLGGQGAGYGYT
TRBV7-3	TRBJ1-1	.	ASSLGGFPEAF
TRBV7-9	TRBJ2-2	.	ASSLQLVYLPNTGELF
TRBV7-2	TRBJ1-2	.	ASSNRDRWSGYT
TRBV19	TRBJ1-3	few	ASSTTGGNTIY
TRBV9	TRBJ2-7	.	ASSSSRDRGSYEQY
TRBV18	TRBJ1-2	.	ASSPPGAGDRRGYT
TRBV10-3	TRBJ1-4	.	AIRGAETLNEKLF
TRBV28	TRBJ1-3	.	ASSLSPPKRNTIY
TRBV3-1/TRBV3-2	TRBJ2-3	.	ASSQDDLLSPDTQY
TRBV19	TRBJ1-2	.	ASSTSDRVGGYT
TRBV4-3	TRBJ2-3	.	ASSHGQGTDTQY
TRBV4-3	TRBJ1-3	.	ASSQGPGGSGNTIY
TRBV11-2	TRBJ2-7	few	ASSANRDSSYEQY